Following are 14 T cell receptor beta chains from one sample sequenced in a study of T cell changes during pregnancy in multiple sclerosis. Sequencing was performed with immunoSEQ multiplex PCR; in TCRdb, only in-frame clones are kept and a portion is missing. The sample records 70,000 or so clones, 85% to 95% being singletons. The sample consisted of peripheral blood, taken in the third trimester of pregnancy. These receptor sequences come from a female donor in good health, enrolled as a control in a pregnancy study.

This chain links TRBV5-1 with TRBJ1-3; no definite D call. Germline assignment: CDR1 SGHRS and CDR2 YFSETQ. Trimming took off 0 bases at V and 7 bases at J, with 11 bases between the two ends. CDR3 length: 14 amino acids. The CDR3: CASSLASQANTIYF. The CDR3 region has the DNA TGCGCCAGCAGCTTGGCCTCCCAGGCGAACACCATATATTTT.

V gene TRBV2 combines with J gene TRBJ1-1; D possibly corresponds to TRBD1 (5 bases). Germline assignment: CDR1 SNHLY and CDR2 FYNNEI. The CDR3 consists of 13 residues. V shed 7 bases and J shed 4 bases, with 13 bases lying between them. DNA for the CDR3: TGTGCCAGCAATCAGGGCAGTTTCACTGAAGCTTTCTTT. Protein: CASNQGSFTEAFF.

The V call is TRBV6-1, the J call TRBJ1-4, with D possibly matching TRBD1 (6 bases). CDR1 and CDR2 from the germline V gene are MNHNS and SASEGT. The CDR3 loop spans 13 amino acids. V lost 4 bases and J 17 bases, leaving 20 bases between the germline ends. The DNA of the CDR3 is TGTGCCAGCAGTGGGACAGCACAGGACCGTTGTTTTTTT. This codes for CASSGTAQDRCFF.

A note on this clone: Sequence at one end of the junction differs from germline and may be a read error. The chain couples TRBV7-7 to TRBJ2-7, with D possibly matching TRBD1 (6 bases). CDR3 length equals 13 residues. In germline, CDR1 is SSHAT, CDR2 FNYEAQ (reference sequence). The CDR3 region has the DNA TGTGCTAGCAGCTTAAGGCGAGGGGGCGAGCAGTACTTC. Protein sequence: CASSLRRGGEQYF.

CDR3 protein: CSVEGVGAGELFF. The CDR3 region has the DNA TGCAGCGTTGAAGGAGTGGGCGCCGGGGAGCTGTTTTTT. The chain links TRBV29-1 to TRBJ2-2; D unclear. CDR3 length equals 13 residues. CDR1 and CDR2 (germline): SQVTM, ANQGSEA. With 1 base removed from V and 6 bases from J, the gap between germline ends came to 9 bases.

V is TRBV12-5 and J is TRBJ2-2; 10 bases align to TRBD1. The CDR3 is made up of 15 amino acids. Germline V lookup: CDR1 LGHNT, CDR2 FRNRAP. Losses at the gene ends were 4 bases for V and 5 bases for J; bases not matched to a gene: 4. CDR3 DNA: TGTGCTAGTGGTTGGACAGGGGGAGGGACCGGGGAGCTGTTTTTT. It translates to CASGWTGGGTGELFF. Based on the CDR3 plus reference TRBV12-5 and TRBJ2-2, the full variable domain is DARVTQTPRHKVTEMGQEVTMRCQPILGHNTVFWYRQTMMQGLELLAYFRNRAPLDDSGMPKDRFSAEMPDATLATLKIQPSEPRDSAVYFCASGWTGGGTGELFFGEGSRLTVL.

CDR3 bases: TGTGCCAGCAGCCAAGATGGGTGGGGACTAGATCTTTCCGAGCAGTACTTC. Encoded protein: CASSQDGWGLDLSEQYF. The chain combines TRBV14 with TRBJ2-7; 8 nucleotides line up with TRBD2. V lost 0 bases and J lost 6; bases outside the gene matches: 13. Germline V CDR1 and CDR2: SGHDN, FVKESK. The CDR3 covers 17 residues.

The rearrangement joins TRBV18 to TRBJ1-1; the match to TRBD1 covers 8 bases. The J segment lost 3 bases and the V segment lost 3 bases, leaving 3 bases of the junction unmatched. Germline values: CDR1 KGHSH, CDR2 LQKENI. This CDR3 has 14 amino acids. CDR3 loop: CASSPRQGHTEAFF. The CDR3 DNA sequence: TGTGCCAGCTCACCTCGACAGGGGCACACTGAAGCTTTCTTT. Using reference TRBV18 and TRBJ1-1 for the parts outside the CDR3, the full variable domain is NAGVMQNPRHLVRRRGQEARLRCSPMKGHSHVYWYRQLPEEGLKFMVYLQKENIIDESGMPKERFSAEFPKEGPSILRIQQVVRGDSAAYFCASSPRQGHTEAFFGQGTRLTVV.

The chain combines TRBV29-1 with TRBJ2-7; possible D gene TRBD1, 5 bases. The V end lost 3 bases, the J end lost 2 bases, and 11 bases lay between the germline ends. This CDR3 has 13 amino acids. Germline CDR1 and CDR2: SQVTM and ANQGSEA. The DNA for the CDR3 is TGCAGCGTTGATCGGAAGGGGACCTACGAGCAGTACTTC. Translating gives CSVDRKGTYEQYF.

The chain recombines TRBV11-3 with TRBJ1-1, with 7 bases aligning to TRBD1. V lost 5 bases and J lost 6; bases outside the gene matches: 9. Germline V lookup: CDR1 SGHNT, CDR2 YENEEA. The length of the CDR3 is 14 residues. Written as DNA, the CDR3 is TGTGCCAGCAGCCCAGGGGGAGCGCGGCCTGAAGCTTTCTTT. Translated: CASSPGGARPEAFF.

This clone was seen once. The V gene is TRBV28, the J gene TRBJ2-3, with 9 positions matching TRBD1. This CDR3 has 16 residues. Germline V gene sequence: CDR1 MDHEN, CDR2 SYDVKM. V shed 7 bases, J shed 3 bases, and the junction held 11 bases outside the gene matches. The CDR3 DNA is TGTGCCAGCAACAAACACAGGGGGCAAGGGACAGATACGCAGTATTTT. This codes for CASNKHRGQGTDTQYF.

The genes are TRBV28 and TRBJ2-2, with 10 bases fitting TRBD2. This CDR3 comprises 17 residues. Germline values: CDR1 MDHEN, CDR2 SYDVKM. V was clipped by 2 bases and J by 6 bases; unmatched bases: 9. The CDR3: CASSLVASGSFAGELFF. The CDR3 region has the DNA TGTGCCAGCAGTTTAGTTGCTAGCGGGAGTTTCGCCGGGGAGCTGTTTTTT.

This chain links TRBV6-5 with TRBJ2-1; possible D gene TRBD2, 6 bases. The V end lost 5 bases, the J end lost 2 bases, and 13 bases lay between the germline ends. Germline assignment: CDR1 MNHEY and CDR2 SVGAGI. The CDR3 covers 15 residues. This CDR3 is CASSIRAGPYNEQFF. Here the CDR3 DNA reads TGTGCCAGCAGTATACGAGCGGGCCCCTACAATGAGCAGTTCTTC.

The chain recombines TRBV5-6 with TRBJ2-7; a weak D match, TRBD2 (6 bases). V was shortened by 2 bases and J by 4 bases, with 22 bases between the two germline ends. The CDR3 is 17 amino acids. Germline CDR1 SGHDT, CDR2 YYEEEE. For the CDR3, the DNA is TGTGCCAGCAGCTTTGGAGCAGCGGGCGACGCCTCATACGAGCAGTACTTC. Translating gives CASSFGAAGDASYEQYF.